The sequence of this T cell receptor (beta chain) was determined in a study of cytomegalovirus exposure and HLA in healthy donors. Germline V gene sequence: CDR1 LNHDA, CDR2 SQIVND (reference sequence). V gave up 5 bases and J gave up 0 bases, with 16 bases separating them. This CDR3 region has 16 residues. It was with 60 Vbeta and 13 Jbeta primers that the PCR ran. Only in-frame clones appear in the TCRdb table, and some are missing; sequencing was by immunoSEQ multiplex PCR. This sample has 200,000 to 250,000 clones, with about 70% found just once. Worth noting for this clone: Its specificity is unknown.

Regarding the study as a whole: Reportedly, fewer N-insertions than the roughly 700-donor mean appeared in an Asian-associated ancestry cluster in a later analysis. Among immune exposure information, only CMV serostatus was available.

The chain couples TRBV19 to TRBJ1-1, with D perhaps TRBD1 (6 bases). Material: PBMCs. The TCR was taken from a man aged 35 to 55 in good health and CMV-seropositive. The CDR3 DNA reads TGTGCCAGTAGTCCCCAACAGGGACTAATGAACACTGAAGCTTTCTTT. As protein: CASSPQQGLMNTEAFF.